Each of the 8 T cell receptor beta chains below was sequenced from the same sample in a study of glioma-infiltrating T cells after dendritic cell vaccination. TCRdb keeps only in-frame clones here, not all; method: immunoSEQ multiplex PCR. Among around 58,000 clones listed, more than 75% were seen once. The sequencing here drew on blood, taken before dendritic cell vaccination. These receptors were taken from a human donor with glioblastoma.

In the case of this clone: A junction boundary mismatches the germline segment, possibly from a read error. This chain links TRBV7-2 with TRBJ1-1; D might be TRBD1 (5 bases). Germline CDR1 reads SGHTA; CDR2 reads FQGNSA. The CDR3 runs to 15 residues. CDR3 DNA sequence: TGTGCCAGCAGCCTAGCTGGGGCACGCCAAGATGAAGCTTTCTTT. Its protein is CASSLAGARQDEAFF. Drawing the rest from reference TRBV7-2 and TRBJ1-1, the complete variable domain is GAGVSQSPSNKVTEKGKDVELRCDPISGHTALYWYRQSLGQGLEFLIYFQGNSAPDKSGLPSDRFSAERTGGSVSTLTIQRTQQEDSAVYLCASSLAGARQDEAFFGQGTRLTVV.

The rearrangement uses TRBV5-1 and TRBJ2-7, with 12 bases aligning to TRBD2. Losses at the gene ends were 6 bases for V and 6 bases for J; bases not matched to a gene: 7. Looked up from germline, CDR1 is SGHRS and CDR2 is YFSETQ. There are 14 residues in the CDR3. The CDR3 DNA follows: TGCGCCAGCACTAGCGGGGGGGCAAGTACCGAGCAGTACTTC. It yields the protein CASTSGGASTEQYF.

The chain links TRBV2 to TRBJ2-7; 7 bases are shared with TRBD2. The CDR3 length is 11 residues. The J segment lost 7 bases and the V segment lost 4 bases, leaving 1 base of the junction unmatched. Germline CDR1 SNHLY, CDR2 FYNNEI. CDR3 residues: CASSAGGEQYF. DNA of the CDR3: TGTGCCAGCAGTGCCGGGGGGGAGCAGTACTTC.

The V and J genes are TRBV5-4 and TRBJ2-3, with D uncertain. V lost 4 bases and J lost 0, with 15 bases in between. The CDR3 is 16 amino acids. CDR1 is SGHNT, CDR2 YYREEE, per germline (reference sequence). The CDR3 DNA is TGTGCCAGCAGCCCGGAGCGCGTCCGGAGCACAGATACGCAGTATTTT. Residues: CASSPERVRSTDTQYF. The full variable domain, with the rest looked up from reference TRBV5-4 and TRBJ2-3, is ETGVTQSPTHLIKTRGQQVTLRCSSQSGHNTVSWYQQALGQGPQFIFQYYREEENGRGNFPPRFSGLQFPNYSSELNVNALELDDSALYLCASSPERVRSTDTQYFGPGTRLTVL.

With respect to this clone: Other DNA sequences in the same sample also yield this CDR3. For the CDR3, the DNA is TGTGCCAGCAGCTTAGGAGTCAGCGCGGGGGCAGATACGCAGTATTTT. Residues: CASSLGVSAGADTQYF. The chain has TRBV7-9 and TRBJ2-3, with 7 bases identical to TRBD2. V trimming: 1 base; J trimming: 4 bases; junction bases outside the gene matches: 8. Germline V gene data show CDR1 as SEHNR and CDR2 as FQNEAQ (reference sequence). The CDR3 totals 16 residues.

The chain carries TRBV13 and TRBJ1-1, with 10 bases lining up with TRBD1. Germline CDR1 reads PRHDT; CDR2 reads FYEKMQ (reference sequence). The CDR3 spans 14 residues. V shed 3 bases and J 6 bases; nucleotides not matched to a gene: 4. The DNA for the CDR3 is TGTGCCAGCAGCTTTTTGACAGGGGGCGCTGAAGCTTTCTTT. Amino acids: CASSFLTGGAEAFF.

The gene calls are TRBV5-5 and TRBJ1-6, with 8 positions matching TRBD1. V trimming: 3 bases; J trimming: 9 bases; junction bases outside the gene matches: 14. CDR3 length: 17 residues. CDR1 is SGHKS and CDR2 is YYEKEE in the germline V gene (reference sequence). CDR3 sequence reads: CASSSYRTGFSSSPLHF. The CDR3 DNA reads TGTGCCAGCAGCTCCTACCGGACAGGGTTTTCTTCTTCACCCCTCCACTTT.

The V and J genes are TRBV19 and TRBJ1-2, with D perhaps TRBD1 (6 bases). The CDR3 length is 14 residues. With 3 bases removed from V and 1 base from J, the gap between germline ends came to 9 bases. The germline V gene has CDR1 LNHDA and CDR2 SQIVND (reference sequence). CDR3 sequence (DNA): TGTGCCAGTAGTATGACAGGTTTTAACTATGGCTACACCTTC. Protein product: CASSMTGFNYGYTF.